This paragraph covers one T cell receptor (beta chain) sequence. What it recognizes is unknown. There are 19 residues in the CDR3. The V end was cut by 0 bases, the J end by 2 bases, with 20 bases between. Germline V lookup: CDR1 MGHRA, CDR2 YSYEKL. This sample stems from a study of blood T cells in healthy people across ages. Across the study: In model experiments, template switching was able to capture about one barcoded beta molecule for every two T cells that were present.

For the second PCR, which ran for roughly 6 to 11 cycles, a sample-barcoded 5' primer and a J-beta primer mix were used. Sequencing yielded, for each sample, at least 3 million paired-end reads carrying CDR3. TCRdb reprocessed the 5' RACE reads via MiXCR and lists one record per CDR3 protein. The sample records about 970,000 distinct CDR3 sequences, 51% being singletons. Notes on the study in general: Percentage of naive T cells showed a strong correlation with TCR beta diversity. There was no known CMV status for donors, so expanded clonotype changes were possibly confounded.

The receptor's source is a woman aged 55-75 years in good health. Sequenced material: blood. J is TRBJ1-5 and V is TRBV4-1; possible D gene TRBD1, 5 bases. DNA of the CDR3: TGCGCCAGCAGCCAAGATTACATTTCGGCTTTGGGGGGCAATCAGCCCCAGCATTTT. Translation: CASSQDYISALGGNQPQHF.